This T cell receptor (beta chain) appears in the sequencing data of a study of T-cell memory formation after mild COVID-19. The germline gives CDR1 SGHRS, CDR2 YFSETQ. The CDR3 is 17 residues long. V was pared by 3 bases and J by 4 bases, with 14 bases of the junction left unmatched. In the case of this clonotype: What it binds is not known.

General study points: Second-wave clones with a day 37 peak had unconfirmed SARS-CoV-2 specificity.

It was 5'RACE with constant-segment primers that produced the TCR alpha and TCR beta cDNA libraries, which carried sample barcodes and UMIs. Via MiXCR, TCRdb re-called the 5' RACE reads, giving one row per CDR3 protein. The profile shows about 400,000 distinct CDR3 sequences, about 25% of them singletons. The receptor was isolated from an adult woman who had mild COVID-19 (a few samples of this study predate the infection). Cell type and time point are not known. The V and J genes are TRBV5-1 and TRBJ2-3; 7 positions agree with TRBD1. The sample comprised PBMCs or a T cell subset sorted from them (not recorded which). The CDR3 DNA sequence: TGCGCCAGCAGCTCCCTTGAAGGGGGCTCTTGGTCAGATACGCAGTATTTT. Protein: CASSSLEGGSWSDTQYF.